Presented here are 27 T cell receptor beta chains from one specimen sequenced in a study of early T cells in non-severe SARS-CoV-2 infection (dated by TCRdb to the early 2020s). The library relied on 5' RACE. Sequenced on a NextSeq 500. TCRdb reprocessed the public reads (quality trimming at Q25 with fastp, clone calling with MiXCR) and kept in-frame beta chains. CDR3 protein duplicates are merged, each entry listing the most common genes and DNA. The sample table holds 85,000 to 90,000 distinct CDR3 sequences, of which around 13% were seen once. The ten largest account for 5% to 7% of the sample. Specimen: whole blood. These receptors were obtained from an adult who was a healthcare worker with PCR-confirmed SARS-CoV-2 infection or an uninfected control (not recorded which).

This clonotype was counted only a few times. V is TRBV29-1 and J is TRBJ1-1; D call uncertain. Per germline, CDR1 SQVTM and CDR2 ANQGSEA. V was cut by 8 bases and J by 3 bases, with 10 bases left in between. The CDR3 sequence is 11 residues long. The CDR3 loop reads CSWSRDTEAFF. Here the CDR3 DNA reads TGCAGCTGGTCCCGGGACACTGAAGCTTTCTTT.

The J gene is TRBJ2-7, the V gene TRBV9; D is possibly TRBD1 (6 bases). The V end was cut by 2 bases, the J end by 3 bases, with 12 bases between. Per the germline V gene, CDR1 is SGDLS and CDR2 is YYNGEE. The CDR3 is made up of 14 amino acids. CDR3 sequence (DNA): TGTGCCAGCAGCGTGGGGACACAGCGCTACGAGCAGTACTTC. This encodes CASSVGTQRYEQYF.

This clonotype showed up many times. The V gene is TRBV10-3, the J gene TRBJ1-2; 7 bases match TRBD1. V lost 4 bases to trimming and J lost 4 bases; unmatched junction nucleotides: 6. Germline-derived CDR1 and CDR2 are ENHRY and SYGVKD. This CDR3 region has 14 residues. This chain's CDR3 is CAISATDRSYGYTF. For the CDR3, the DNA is TGTGCCATCAGTGCGACGGACAGGAGCTATGGCTACACCTTC.

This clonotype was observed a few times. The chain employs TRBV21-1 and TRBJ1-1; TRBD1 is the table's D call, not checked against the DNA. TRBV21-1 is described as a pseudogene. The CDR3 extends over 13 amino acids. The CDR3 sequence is CASSKAPGTEAFF. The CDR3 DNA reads TGTGCCAGCAGCAAAGCGCCAGGGACTGAAGCTTTCTTT.

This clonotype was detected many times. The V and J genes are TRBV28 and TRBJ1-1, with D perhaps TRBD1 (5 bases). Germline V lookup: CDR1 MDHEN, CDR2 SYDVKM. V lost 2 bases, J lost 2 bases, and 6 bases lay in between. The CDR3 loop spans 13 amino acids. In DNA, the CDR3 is TGTGCCAGCAGTTTAGACAGTAACACTGAAGCTTTCTTT. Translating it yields CASSLDSNTEAFF.

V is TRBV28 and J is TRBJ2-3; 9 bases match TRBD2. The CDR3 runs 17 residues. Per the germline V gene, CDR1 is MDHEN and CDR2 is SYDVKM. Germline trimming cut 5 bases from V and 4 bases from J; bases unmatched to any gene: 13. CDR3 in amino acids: CASSPPASAGGADTQYF. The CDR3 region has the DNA TGTGCCAGCAGTCCACCTGCCTCAGCGGGGGGCGCAGATACGCAGTATTTT.

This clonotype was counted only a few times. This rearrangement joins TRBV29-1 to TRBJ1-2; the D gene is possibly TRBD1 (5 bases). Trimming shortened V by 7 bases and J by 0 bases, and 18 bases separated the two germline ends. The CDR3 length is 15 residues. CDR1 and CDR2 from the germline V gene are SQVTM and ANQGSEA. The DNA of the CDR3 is TGCAGCGCTGGGGGAGGGCCACTATCTAACTATGGCTACACCTTC. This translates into CSAGGGPLSNYGYTF.

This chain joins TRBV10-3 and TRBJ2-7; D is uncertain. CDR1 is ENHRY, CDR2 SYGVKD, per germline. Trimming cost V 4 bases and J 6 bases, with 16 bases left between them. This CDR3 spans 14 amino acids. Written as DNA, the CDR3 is TGTGCCATCAGTGTGGGTACAGCCTTTGGCGAGCAGTACTTC. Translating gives CAISVGTAFGEQYF.

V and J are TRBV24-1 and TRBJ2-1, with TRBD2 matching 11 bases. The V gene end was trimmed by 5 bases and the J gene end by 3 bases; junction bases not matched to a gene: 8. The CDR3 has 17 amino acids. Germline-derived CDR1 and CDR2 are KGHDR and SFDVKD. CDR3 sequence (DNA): TGTGCCACCAGTGGCCCACTAGCGGGGGAAAGCTACAATGAGCAGTTCTTC. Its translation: CATSGPLAGESYNEQFF.

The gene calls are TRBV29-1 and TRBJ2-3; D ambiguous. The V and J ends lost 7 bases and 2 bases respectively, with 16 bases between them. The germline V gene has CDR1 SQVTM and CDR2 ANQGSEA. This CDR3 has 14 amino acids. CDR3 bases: TGCAGCGCTATCGAATTAGGCTACACAGATACGCAGTATTTT. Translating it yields CSAIELGYTDTQYF.

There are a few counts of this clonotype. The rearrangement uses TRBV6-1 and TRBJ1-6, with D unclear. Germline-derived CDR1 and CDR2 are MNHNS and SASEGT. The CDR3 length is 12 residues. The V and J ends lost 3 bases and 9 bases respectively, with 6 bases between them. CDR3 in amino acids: CASSEDFSPLHF. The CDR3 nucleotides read TGTGCCAGCAGTGAGGACTTTTCACCCCTCCACTTT.

The chain's CDR3 is CASTREVQYF. CDR3 nucleotide sequence: TGTGCCAGCACCCGGGAGGTGCAGTACTTC. This chain links TRBV21-1 with TRBJ2-7; the table assigns TRBD1, which was not confirmed against the DNA. TRBV21-1 is assigned pseudogene status. This CDR3 is 10 amino acids long.

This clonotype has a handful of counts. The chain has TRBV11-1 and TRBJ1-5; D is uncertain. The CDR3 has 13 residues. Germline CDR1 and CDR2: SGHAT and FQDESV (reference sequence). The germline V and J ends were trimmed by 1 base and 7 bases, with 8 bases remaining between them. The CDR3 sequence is CASSLEPKQPQHF. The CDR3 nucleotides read TGTGCCAGCAGCTTAGAACCGAAACAGCCCCAGCATTTT. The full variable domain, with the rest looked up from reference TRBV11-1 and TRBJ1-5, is EAEVAQSPRYKITEKSQAVAFWCDPISGHATLYWYRQILGQGPELLVQFQDESVVDDSQLPKDRFSAERLKGVDSTLKIQPAELGDSAMYLCASSLEPKQPQHFGDGTRLSIL.

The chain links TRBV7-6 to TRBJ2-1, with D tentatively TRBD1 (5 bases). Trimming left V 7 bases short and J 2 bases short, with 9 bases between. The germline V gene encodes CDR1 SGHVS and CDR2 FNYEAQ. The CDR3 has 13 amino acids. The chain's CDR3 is CASTSGPYNEQFF. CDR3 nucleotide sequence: TGTGCCAGCACCTCAGGGCCCTACAATGAGCAGTTCTTC. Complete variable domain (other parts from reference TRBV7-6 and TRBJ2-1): GAGVSQSPRYKVTKRGQDVALRCDPISGHVSLYWYRQALGQGPEFLTYFNYEAQQDKSGLPNDRFSAERPEGSISTLTIQRTEQRDSAMYRCASTSGPYNEQFFGPGTRLTVL.

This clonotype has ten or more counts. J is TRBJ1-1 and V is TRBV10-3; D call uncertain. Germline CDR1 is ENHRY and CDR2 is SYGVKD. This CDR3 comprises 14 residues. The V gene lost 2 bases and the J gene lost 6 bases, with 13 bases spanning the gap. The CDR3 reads CAISEDIARAEAFF. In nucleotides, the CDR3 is TGTGCCATCAGTGAGGATATTGCCCGGGCTGAAGCTTTCTTT.

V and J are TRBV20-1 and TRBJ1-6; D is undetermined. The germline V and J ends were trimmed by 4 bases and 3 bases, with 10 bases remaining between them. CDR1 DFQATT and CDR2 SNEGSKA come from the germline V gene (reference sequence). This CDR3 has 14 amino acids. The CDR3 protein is CSAIGPSYNSPLHF. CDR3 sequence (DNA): TGCAGTGCTATAGGACCTAGCTATAATTCACCCCTCCACTTT.

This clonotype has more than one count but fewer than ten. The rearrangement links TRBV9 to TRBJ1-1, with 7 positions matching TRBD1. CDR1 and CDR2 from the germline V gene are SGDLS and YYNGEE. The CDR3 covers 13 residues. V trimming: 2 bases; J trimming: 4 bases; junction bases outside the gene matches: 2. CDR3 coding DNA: TGTGCCAGCAGCGTGGGACAGTTCACTGAAGCTTTCTTT. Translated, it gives CASSVGQFTEAFF.

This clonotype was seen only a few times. Here the CDR3 reads CASTPRRYMNTEAFF. The DNA for the CDR3 is TGTGCCAGCACCCCTAGGAGGTACATGAACACTGAAGCTTTCTTT. The V gene is TRBV28, the J gene TRBJ1-1; D gene unclear. CDR3 length equals 15 residues. Deletions cut 7 bases from V and 0 bases from J, with 15 bases between. Germline values: CDR1 MDHEN, CDR2 SYDVKM.

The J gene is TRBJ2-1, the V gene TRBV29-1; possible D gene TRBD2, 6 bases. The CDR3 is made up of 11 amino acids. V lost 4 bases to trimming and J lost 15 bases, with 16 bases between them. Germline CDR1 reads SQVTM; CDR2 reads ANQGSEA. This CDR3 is CSVAGDPVLFF. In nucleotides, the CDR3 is TGCAGCGTTGCGGGGGACCCGGTCCTGTTCTTC.

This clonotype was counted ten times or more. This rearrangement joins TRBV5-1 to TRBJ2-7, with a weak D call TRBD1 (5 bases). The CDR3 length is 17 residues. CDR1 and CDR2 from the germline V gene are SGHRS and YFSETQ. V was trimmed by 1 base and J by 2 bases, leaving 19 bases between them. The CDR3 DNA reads TGCGCCAGCAGCTTGTCCCTACCTGCAGGGCCCACCTACGAGCAGTACTTC. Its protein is CASSLSLPAGPTYEQYF.

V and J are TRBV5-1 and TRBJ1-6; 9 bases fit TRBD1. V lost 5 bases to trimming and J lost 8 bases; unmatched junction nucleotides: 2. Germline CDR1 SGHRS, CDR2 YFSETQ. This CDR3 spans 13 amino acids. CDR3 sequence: CASRGQGDSPLHF. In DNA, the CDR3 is TGCGCCAGCAGGGGACAGGGTGATTCACCCCTCCACTTT.

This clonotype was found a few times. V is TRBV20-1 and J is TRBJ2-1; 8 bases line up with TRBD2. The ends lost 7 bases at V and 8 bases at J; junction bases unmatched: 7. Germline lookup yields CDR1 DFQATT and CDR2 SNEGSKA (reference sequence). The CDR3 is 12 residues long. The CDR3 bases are TGCAGTGTAGCGGGGATTGGCGATGAGCAGTTCTTC. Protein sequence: CSVAGIGDEQFF.

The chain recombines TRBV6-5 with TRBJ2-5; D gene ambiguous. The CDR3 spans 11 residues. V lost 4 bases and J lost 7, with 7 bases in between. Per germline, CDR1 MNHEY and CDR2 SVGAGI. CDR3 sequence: CASSFGPTQYF. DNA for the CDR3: TGTGCCAGCAGTTTTGGACCGACCCAGTACTTC.

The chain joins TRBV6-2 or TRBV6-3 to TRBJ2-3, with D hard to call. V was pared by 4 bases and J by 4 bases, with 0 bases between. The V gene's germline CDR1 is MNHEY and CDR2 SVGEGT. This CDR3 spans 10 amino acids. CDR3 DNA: TGTGCCAGCAGTTCAGATACGCAGTATTTT. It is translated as CASSSDTQYF.

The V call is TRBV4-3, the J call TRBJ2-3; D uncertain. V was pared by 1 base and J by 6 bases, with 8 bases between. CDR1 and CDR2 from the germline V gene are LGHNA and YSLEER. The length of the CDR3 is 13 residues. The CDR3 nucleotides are TGCGCCAGCAGCCAAGCAGTCGGGGATACGCAGTATTTT. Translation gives CASSQAVGDTQYF.

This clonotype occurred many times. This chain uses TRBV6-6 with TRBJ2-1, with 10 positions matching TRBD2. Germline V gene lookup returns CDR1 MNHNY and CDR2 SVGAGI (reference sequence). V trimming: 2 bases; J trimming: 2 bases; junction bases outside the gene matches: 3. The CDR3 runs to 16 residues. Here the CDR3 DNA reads TGTGCCAGCAGTTACGGGACTAGCGATGCCTACAATGAGCAGTTCTTC. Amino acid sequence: CASSYGTSDAYNEQFF.

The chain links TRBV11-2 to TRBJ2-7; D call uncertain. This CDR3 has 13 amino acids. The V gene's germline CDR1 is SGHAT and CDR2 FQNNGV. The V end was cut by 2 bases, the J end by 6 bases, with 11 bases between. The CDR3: CASSLNALAEQYF. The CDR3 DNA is TGTGCCAGCAGCTTAAATGCTTTGGCCGAGCAGTACTTC.